The 29 T cell receptor beta chains listed next were all sequenced from one sample in a study of chemoradiotherapy in HPV16-positive cancers. Clones were sequenced by immunoSEQ multiplex PCR, and TCRdb holds only the in-frame ones, with some missing. The sample lists around 1,800 clones; 85% to 95% were seen once. Specimen: tumor tissue, collected from a patient who underwent chemoradiotherapy. The origin of the receptors is a human donor with HPV-associated anogenital cancer.

The chain has TRBV27 and TRBJ2-1, with D possibly matching TRBD1 (6 bases). The V gene's germline CDR1 is MNHEY and CDR2 SMNVEV (reference sequence). V lost 2 bases and J lost 12, with 23 bases in between. The CDR3 loop spans 16 amino acids. The CDR3 region has the DNA TGTGCCAGCAGTTTAACATCAGGGGCGCGAGGTAGCGTGCAGTTCTTC. Translation gives CASSLTSGARGSVQFF.

This chain uses TRBV18 with TRBJ1-4; D ambiguous. The CDR3 is 13 amino acids. Germline CDR1 KGHSH, CDR2 LQKENI. The V and J ends lost 6 bases and 8 bases respectively, with 13 bases between them. The CDR3 DNA reads as TGTGCCAGCTCGGGCAGGCTTGGGGAAAAACTGTTTTTT. Protein product: CASSGRLGEKLFF. Full variable domain (remainder filled in from reference TRBV18 and TRBJ1-4): NAGVMQNPRHLVRRRGQEARLRCSPMKGHSHVYWYRQLPEEGLKFMVYLQKENIIDESGMPKERFSAEFPKEGPSILRIQQVVRGDSAAYFCASSGRLGEKLFFGSGTQLSVL.

This rearrangement joins TRBV2 to TRBJ2-1; 8 bases are shared with TRBD2. The trim removed 10 bases at V and 8 bases at J, leaving 10 bases unmatched. Germline lookup yields CDR1 SNHLY and CDR2 FYNNEI. This CDR3 is built from 13 residues. This CDR3 reads CATRYSGMDEQFF. CDR3 DNA sequence: TGTGCCACTAGATATAGCGGGATGGATGAGCAGTTCTTC.

The rearrangement uses TRBV5-8 and TRBJ2-7, with D perhaps matching TRBD2 (5 bases). CDR3 length equals 15 residues. Deletions cut 4 bases from V and 2 bases from J, with 16 bases between. From germline, CDR1 is SGHTS and CDR2 YDEGEE. CDR3 DNA: TGTGCCAGCAGCCGGAGGTGGGTTTCCCCCTACGAGCAGTACTTC. It yields the protein CASSRRWVSPYEQYF.

This sequence joins TRBV30 and TRBJ1-5; D may be TRBD1 (5 bases). Per germline, CDR1 GTSNPN and CDR2 SVGIG (reference sequence). V was trimmed by 2 bases and J by 6 bases, leaving 17 bases between them. This CDR3 spans 15 amino acids. The CDR3 DNA reads TGTGCCTGGAGTAAGGACAACGGATCGGGTCAGCCCCAGCATTTT. Its translation is CAWSKDNGSGQPQHF.

V usage is TRBV7-3 and J usage is TRBJ2-2; 12 positions match TRBD2. Germline V gene data show CDR1 as SGHTA and CDR2 as FQGTGA. This CDR3 is 15 amino acids long. The junction had 2 bases not matched to a gene; V was cut back by 2 bases and J by 7 bases. The CDR3 DNA is TGTGCCAGCAGCTTAGGACTAGCGGGACACGGGGAGCTGTTTTTT. It specifies CASSLGLAGHGELFF.

The gene calls are TRBV2 and TRBJ2-5; 10 bases are a match to TRBD2. Judging by the DNA end, TRBJ2-7 fits better; the J call may be wrong. The CDR3 spans 13 residues. Germline V gives CDR1 SNHLY, CDR2 FYNNEI. This CDR3 reads CASTSGRAAEQYF. As DNA, the CDR3 is TGTGCCAGCACCAGCGGGAGGGCCGCCGAGCAGTACTTC.

The CDR3 bases are TGCGCCAGCAGTGACCAGAAAAACATTCAGTACTTC. This sequence encodes CASSDQKNIQYF. This chain connects TRBV10-2 to TRBJ2-4; D not certain. Germline CDR1 reads WSHSY; CDR2 reads SAAADI. Trimming removed 3 bases from V and 4 bases from J, with 4 bases in between. The CDR3 is made up of 12 amino acids.

The rearrangement joins TRBV2 to TRBJ2-3, with 9 bases identical to TRBD2. The length of the CDR3 is 15 residues. Germline V gene sequence: CDR1 SNHLY, CDR2 FYNNEI. Trimming took 5 bases from V and 3 from J; bases not matched to a gene: 6. The CDR3 here is CASSWAGGPTDTQYF. CDR3 sequence (DNA): TGTGCCAGCAGTTGGGCGGGGGGGCCGACAGATACGCAGTATTTT.

The rearrangement joins TRBV2 to TRBJ1-5; maybe TRBD1 (5 bases). V dropped 6 bases and J dropped 2 bases, with 8 bases sitting between them. The CDR3 runs to 13 residues. Per the germline V gene, CDR1 is SNHLY and CDR2 is FYNNEI. CDR3 sequence: CASSQGGNQPQHF. CDR3 DNA: TGTGCCAGCAGCCAAGGGGGCAATCAGCCCCAGCATTTT.

The rearrangement uses TRBV7-3 and TRBJ2-3; TRBD2 matches at 10 bases. The J segment lost 0 bases and the V segment lost 2 bases, leaving 2 bases of the junction unmatched. Germline values: CDR1 SGHTA, CDR2 FQGTGA. CDR3 length: 16 amino acids. Here the CDR3 reads CASSLGLAESTDTQYF. The CDR3 coding sequence is TGTGCCAGCAGCTTAGGACTAGCGGAGAGCACAGATACGCAGTATTTT.

This rearrangement joins TRBV18 to TRBJ1-2; D is unresolved. Trimming stripped 0 bases from V and 5 bases from J, with 10 bases between. From germline, CDR1 is KGHSH and CDR2 LQKENI. This CDR3 region has 14 residues. In DNA, the CDR3 is TGTGCCAGCTCACCACCGGGCACGGATTATGGCTACACCTTC. This translates into CASSPPGTDYGYTF.

This rearrangement joins TRBV7-6 to TRBJ1-3; D call uncertain. The CDR3 has 16 amino acids. Germline lookup yields CDR1 SGHVS and CDR2 FNYEAQ. V shed 0 bases and J shed 1 base, with 10 bases lying between them. DNA for the CDR3: TGTGCCAGCAGCTTAGCAGGGCCGGCATCTGGAAACACCATATATTTT. Its protein product is CASSLAGPASGNTIYF.

The rearrangement links TRBV6-5 to TRBJ2-2, with TRBD1 matching 8 bases. CDR1 MNHEY and CDR2 SVGAGI come from the germline V gene. V lost 1 base to trimming and J lost 6 bases; unmatched junction nucleotides: 7. The CDR3 loop spans 16 amino acids. The CDR3 region has the DNA TGTGCCAGCAGTTACTTACCCGGGACAGGTTCCGGGGAGCTGTTTTTT. Protein: CASSYLPGTGSGELFF.

The gene calls are TRBV4-3 and TRBJ1-5; tentatively, D is TRBD1 (6 bases). There are 15 residues in the CDR3. Germline assignment: CDR1 LGHNA and CDR2 YSLEER. Between the trimmed V and J ends, which lost 0 bases and 3 bases, there was a span of 9 bases. As DNA, the CDR3 is TGCGCCAGCAGCCAAGAGTGGACAGTCAATCAGCCCCAGCATTTT. This encodes CASSQEWTVNQPQHF.

This chain joins TRBV2 and TRBJ1-1, with a weak D call TRBD1 (5 bases). The CDR3 spans 13 residues. The V end lost 0 bases, the J end lost 10 bases, and 12 bases lay between the germline ends. The germline V gene encodes CDR1 SNHLY and CDR2 FYNNEI. DNA of the CDR3: TGTGCCAGCAGTGAAGCAGATGGGGCGCGAGCTTTCTTT. Its protein is CASSEADGARAFF.

The chain is built from TRBV4-3 and TRBJ2-1, with a weak D call TRBD2 (6 bases). The CDR3 contains 16 residues. Looked up from germline, CDR1 is LGHNA and CDR2 is YSLEER. The ends were cut back, 2 bases at V and 8 bases at J, with 19 bases in the middle. CDR3 nucleotides: TGCGCCAGCAGCCAAAGTTCCGGGACCCCGGGGGATGAGCAGTTCTTC. Protein product: CASSQSSGTPGDEQFF.

V usage is TRBV30 and J usage is TRBJ1-6; 9 nucleotides match TRBD1. Per germline, CDR1 GTSNPN and CDR2 SVGIG (reference sequence). The CDR3 sequence is 15 residues long. Germline trimming cut 3 bases from V and 8 bases from J; bases unmatched to any gene: 8. The CDR3 sequence: CAWSRQGQGYSPLHF. The CDR3 DNA reads as TGTGCCTGGAGCCGCCAGGGACAGGGTTATTCACCCCTCCACTTT.

The chain carries TRBV5-4 and TRBJ2-5; TRBD2 agrees at 10 bases. The last part of the DNA fits TRBJ2-7 better; the J call may be wrong. Germline V gene sequence: CDR1 SGHNT, CDR2 YYREEE (reference sequence). The CDR3 has 16 amino acids. CDR3: CASSPETGTSVYEQYF. The CDR3 coding sequence is TGTGCCAGCAGCCCGGAGACCGGGACTAGCGTCTACGAGCAGTACTTC.

The chain recombines TRBV7-9 with TRBJ2-1, with 8 bases identical to TRBD2. Germline V gene lookup returns CDR1 SEHNR and CDR2 FQNEAQ (reference sequence). This CDR3 is built from 17 residues. V was clipped by 4 bases and J by 3 bases; unmatched bases: 11. Written as DNA, the CDR3 is TGTGCCAGCAGCTCCGCCGGGGGGGGACCATACTACAATGAGCAGTTCTTC. Its protein is CASSSAGGGPYYNEQFF.

This clone was found once. The chain's CDR3 is CASSLGLAASDTQYF. The CDR3 nucleotides are TGCGCCAGCAGCTTGGGACTAGCCGCCTCAGATACGCAGTATTTT. The rearrangement joins TRBV5-1 to TRBJ2-3, with 7 bases lining up with TRBD2. Losses at the gene ends were 0 bases for V and 4 bases for J; bases not matched to a gene: 5. CDR1 is SGHRS and CDR2 is YFSETQ in the germline V gene. The CDR3 length is 15 residues.

The chain links TRBV10-1 to TRBJ2-1, with D perhaps TRBD2 (5 bases). This CDR3 contains 14 residues. Germline loops: CDR1 WNHNN, CDR2 SYGVQD (reference sequence). Between the trimmed V and J ends, which lost 5 bases and 0 bases, there was a span of 8 bases. Written as DNA, the CDR3 is TGCGCCAGCAGTAGCGGAGACTCCTACAATGAGCAGTTCTTC. Its translation is CASSSGDSYNEQFF.

This clone was recorded only once. The chain couples TRBV7-3 to TRBJ2-5; 13 nucleotides line up with TRBD2. The J segment lost 1 base and the V segment lost 5 bases, leaving 4 bases of the junction unmatched. Per germline, CDR1 SGHTA and CDR2 FQGTGA. CDR3 length: 16 residues. CDR3 sequence reads: CASSQGLAGPQETQYF. The CDR3 bases are TGTGCCAGCAGCCAGGGACTAGCGGGGCCCCAAGAGACCCAGTACTTC.

The chain uses TRBV4-3 and TRBJ2-1; 9 bases fit TRBD2. Germline V CDR1 and CDR2: LGHNA, YSLEER. This CDR3 region has 15 residues. DNA for the CDR3: TGCCGCGGGGGGGGGAGGCGAAGGGTCCACAATGAGCAGTTCTTC. Protein product: CRGGGRRRVHNEQFF.

The chain recombines TRBV21-1 with TRBJ2-3. TRBV21-1 is a documented pseudogene. There are 16 residues in the CDR3. The CDR3 sequence is CASSKGDRGDTDTQYF. The CDR3 coding sequence is TGTGCCAGCAGCAAAGGCGACAGAGGGGACACAGATACGCAGTATTTT.

This clone was recorded a few times. This sequence joins TRBV28 and TRBJ2-3; maybe TRBD1 (5 bases). V lost 5 bases to trimming and J lost 5 bases, with 23 bases between them. In germline, CDR1 is MDHEN, CDR2 SYDVKM. The CDR3 consists of 17 residues. The CDR3 nucleotides read TGTGCCAGCAGTACGCCCGCCCAGGGTGGGGTGAAAGATACGCAGTATTTT. Translated, it gives CASSTPAQGGVKDTQYF. Based on the CDR3 plus reference TRBV28 and TRBJ2-3, the full variable domain is DVKVTQSSRYLVKRTGEKVFLECVQDMDHENMFWYRQDPGLGLRLIYFSYDVKMKEKGDIPEGYSVSREKKERFSLILESASTNQTSMYLCASSTPAQGGVKDTQYFGPGTRLTVL.

This chain joins TRBV6-6 and TRBJ1-6, with 8 bases identical to TRBD1. CDR3 length: 14 residues. Germline V gene sequence: CDR1 MNHNY, CDR2 SVGAGI (reference sequence). V gave up 5 bases and J gave up 6 bases; unmatched junction bases: 3. CDR3 nucleotides: TGTGCCAGCAGTGACAGGGGCTTTAATTCACCCCTCCACTTT. Translating it yields CASSDRGFNSPLHF.

The chain combines TRBV2 with TRBJ2-2; D is unresolved. The V gene's germline CDR1 is SNHLY and CDR2 FYNNEI. The CDR3 length is 12 residues. V lost 8 bases to trimming and J lost 5 bases, with 9 bases between them. DNA of the CDR3: TGTGCCAGCGGGGTCAAGACCGGGGAGCTGTTTTTT. Its protein is CASGVKTGELFF.

CDR3 coding DNA: TGTGCCAGCAGTCCCCCGTTTGGGGCCAACAATGAGCAGTTCTTC. It translates to CASSPPFGANNEQFF. This chain connects TRBV28 to TRBJ2-1, with a possible D match to TRBD1 (5 bases). Germline V lookup: CDR1 MDHEN, CDR2 SYDVKM. The V end was cut by 5 bases, the J end by 5 bases, with 16 bases between. The CDR3 is made up of 15 amino acids.